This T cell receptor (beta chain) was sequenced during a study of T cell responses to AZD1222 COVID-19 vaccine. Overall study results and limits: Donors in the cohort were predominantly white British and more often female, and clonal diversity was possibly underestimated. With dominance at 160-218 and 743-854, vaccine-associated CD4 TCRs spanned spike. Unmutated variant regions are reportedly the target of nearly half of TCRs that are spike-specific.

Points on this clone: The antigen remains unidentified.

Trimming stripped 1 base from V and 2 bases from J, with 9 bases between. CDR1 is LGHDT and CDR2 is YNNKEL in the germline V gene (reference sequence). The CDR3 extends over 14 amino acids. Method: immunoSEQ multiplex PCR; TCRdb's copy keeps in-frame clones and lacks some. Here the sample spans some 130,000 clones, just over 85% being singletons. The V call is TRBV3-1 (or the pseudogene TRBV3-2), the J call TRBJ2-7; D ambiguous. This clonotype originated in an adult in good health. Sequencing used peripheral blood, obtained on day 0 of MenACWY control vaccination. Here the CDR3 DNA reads TGTGCCAGCAGCCAAGCGGCCAGTACCTACGAGCAGTACTTC. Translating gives CASSQAASTYEQYF.